This T cell receptor (beta chain) was captured by sequencing in a study of T cell repertoires in cytomegalovirus infection. Study-wide background: Based on public TCR beta signatures, there were indications of CMV infection and of a matching HLA type. Study-wide findings and caveats: CMV-specific TCR beta clonotypes restricted by HLA-C were the ones dominating the ex vivo response. Carriers of CMV and the relevant HLA type were discriminated by public TCR beta frequency.

As regards this clonotype: Its target is unknown.

TCRdb analysed the reads with MiXCR anew, one entry per CDR3 protein. The table records some 400,000 distinct CDR3 sequences, approximately 33% of them present only once. Material for sequencing was PBMCs. The TCR originated in a human donor in good health (CMV status not recorded). Some clones in this sample may be carry-over from other donors' samples.

The CDR3 DNA sequence: TGTGCCAGTAGTACCGTGGGCTCTAGCGGGGGCTACGAGCAGTACTTC. The encoded protein is CASSTVGSSGGYEQYF. The chain couples TRBV19 to TRBJ2-7, with 10 nucleotides matching TRBD2. Germline V gene sequence: CDR1 LNHDA, CDR2 SQIVND (reference sequence). V was pared by 4 bases and J by 3 bases, with 9 bases of the junction left unmatched. The CDR3 spans 16 residues.